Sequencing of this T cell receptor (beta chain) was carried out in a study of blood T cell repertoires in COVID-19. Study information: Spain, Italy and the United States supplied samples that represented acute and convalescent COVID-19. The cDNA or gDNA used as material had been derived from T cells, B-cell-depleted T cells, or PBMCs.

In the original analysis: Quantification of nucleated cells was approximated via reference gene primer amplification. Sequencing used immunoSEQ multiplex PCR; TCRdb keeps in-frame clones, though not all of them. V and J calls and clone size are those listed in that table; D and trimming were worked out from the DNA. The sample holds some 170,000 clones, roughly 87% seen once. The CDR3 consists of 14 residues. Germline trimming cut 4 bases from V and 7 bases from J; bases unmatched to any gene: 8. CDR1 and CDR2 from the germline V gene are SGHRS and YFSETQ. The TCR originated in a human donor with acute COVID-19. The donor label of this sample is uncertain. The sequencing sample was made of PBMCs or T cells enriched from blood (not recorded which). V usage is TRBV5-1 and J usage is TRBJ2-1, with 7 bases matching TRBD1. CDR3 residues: CASSGQTGINEQFF. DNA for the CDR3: TGCGCCAGCAGCGGCCAGACAGGGATAAATGAGCAGTTCTTC.